This is a list of T cell receptor beta chains from one sample in a study of identical twins. TCRdb processed the 5' RACE reads anew with MiXCR; each CDR3 protein has one entry. The sample includes roughly 540,000 distinct CDR3 sequences, approximately 22% of them seen just once. This sample was also put to use in a study of T cells expressing NK-cell markers.

Sequenced: CD4+ T cells sorted from blood. The receptors originated from a woman aged 18-35 years in good health. CDR3s include the opening cysteine and the closing phenylalanine or tryptophan. D genes are given only for firm matches. Expanded clones are given a class, and other clones once, few, many or no size at all.

v_call: TRBV20-1
d_call: .
clone_size: few
j_call: TRBJ1-2
cdr3_nt: TGCAGTGCTAGGGTCCCCACGTTGGGGGGCTACACCTTC
cdr3_aa: CSARVPTLGGYTF

v_call: TRBV20-1
d_call: .
clone_size: few
j_call: TRBJ1-5
cdr3_nt: TGCAGTGCTATCCCGACAGGTTACAATCAGCCCCAGCATTTT
cdr3_aa: CSAIPTGYNQPQHF

v_call: TRBV12-3/TRBV12-4
d_call: .
clone_size: .
j_call: TRBJ2-7
cdr3_nt: TGTGCCAGCAGTTTAGCCACAGGCCCCACCGGCACCTACGAGCAGTACTTC
cdr3_aa: CASSLATGPTGTYEQYF

v_call: TRBV12-3/TRBV12-4
d_call: .
clone_size: many
j_call: TRBJ2-1
cdr3_nt: TGTGCCAGCAGCTTAGGACGCTACAATGAGCAGTTCTTC
cdr3_aa: CASSLGRYNEQFF

v_call: TRBV4-3
d_call: .
clone_size: many
j_call: TRBJ2-7
cdr3_nt: TGCGCCAGCAGCCAAGGGACAGTTTCTTACGAGCAGTACTTC
cdr3_aa: CASSQGTVSYEQYF

v_call: TRBV5-8
d_call: .
clone_size: .
j_call: TRBJ2-2
cdr3_nt: TGTGCCAGCAGCTTGACTGCCTTCAACGGGGAGCTGTTTTTT
cdr3_aa: CASSLTAFNGELFF

v_call: TRBV7-2
d_call: TRBD2
clone_size: .
j_call: TRBJ2-2
cdr3_nt: TGTGCCAGCAGCGACCGACTAGCCGAGGGAGACGGGGAGCTGTTTTTT
cdr3_aa: CASSDRLAEGDGELFF

v_call: TRBV7-3
d_call: TRBD2
clone_size: few
j_call: TRBJ2-7
cdr3_nt: TGTGCCAGCAGCCAGGGGGGACTAGCTAGCGAGCAGTACTTC
cdr3_aa: CASSQGGLASEQYF

v_call: TRBV20-1
d_call: TRBD2
clone_size: .
j_call: TRBJ2-1
cdr3_nt: TGCAGTGCTCCCCGACTAGCGGGAGGGTCATACAATGAGCAGTTCTTC
cdr3_aa: CSAPRLAGGSYNEQFF

v_call: TRBV10-3
d_call: TRBD1
clone_size: many
j_call: TRBJ1-1
cdr3_nt: TGTGCCATCGAGTCCGGGACAGGGGGCACTGAAGCTTTCTTT
cdr3_aa: CAIESGTGGTEAFF

v_call: TRBV4-1
d_call: .
clone_size: .
j_call: TRBJ2-3
cdr3_nt: TGCGCCAGCAGCCAAGGACCCAGCACAGATACGCAGTATTTT
cdr3_aa: CASSQGPSTDTQYF

v_call: TRBV5-5
d_call: .
clone_size: .
j_call: TRBJ2-5
cdr3_nt: TGTGCCAGCAGCTTGGGCTCGGGGGGCTCCTCGGGAGAGACCCAGTACTTC
cdr3_aa: CASSLGSGGSSGETQYF

v_call: TRBV12-3/TRBV12-4
d_call: .
clone_size: .
j_call: TRBJ2-7
cdr3_nt: TGTGCCAGCAGTTTTTTGAGTCCCTACGAGCAGTACTTC
cdr3_aa: CASSFLSPYEQYF

v_call: TRBV4-2
d_call: .
clone_size: .
j_call: TRBJ2-5
cdr3_nt: TGTGCCAGCAGCCCTCGGAGAGGGGCCTACCAAGAGACCCAGTACTTC
cdr3_aa: CASSPRRGAYQETQYF

v_call: TRBV9
d_call: TRBD1
clone_size: .
j_call: TRBJ2-2
cdr3_nt: TGTGCCAGCAGCGTGGGACAGAGCACCGGGGAGCTGTTTTTT
cdr3_aa: CASSVGQSTGELFF

v_call: TRBV29-1
d_call: .
clone_size: many
j_call: TRBJ1-2
cdr3_nt: TGCAGCGTTGAGTTAGGACCAGCTAACTATGGCTACACCTTC
cdr3_aa: CSVELGPANYGYTF

v_call: TRBV30
d_call: .
clone_size: .
j_call: TRBJ2-7
cdr3_nt: TGTGCCTGGAGTGTGACTCATTACTACGAGCAGTACTTC
cdr3_aa: CAWSVTHYYEQYF

v_call: TRBV27
d_call: TRBD2
clone_size: few
j_call: TRBJ2-1
cdr3_nt: TGTGCCAGCAGTCTCGGGACTAGCCTTAACAATGAGCAGTTCTTC
cdr3_aa: CASSLGTSLNNEQFF

v_call: TRBV5-1
d_call: .
clone_size: .
j_call: TRBJ2-7
cdr3_nt: TGCGCCAGCAGCTTGGCAGTTTCCAGGGCATCCTACGAGCAGTACTTC
cdr3_aa: CASSLAVSRASYEQYF

v_call: TRBV20-1
d_call: TRBD2
clone_size: .
j_call: TRBJ2-3
cdr3_nt: TGCAGTGCGGGCCCAGCGGGAGGGGGGGGCACAGATACGCAGTATTTT
cdr3_aa: CSAGPAGGGGTDTQYF

v_call: TRBV5-1
d_call: TRBD1
clone_size: many
j_call: TRBJ2-7
cdr3_nt: TGCGCCAGCAGCCCCCAGGGGGCCTACGAGCAGTACTTC
cdr3_aa: CASSPQGAYEQYF

v_call: TRBV10-3
d_call: .
clone_size: .
j_call: TRBJ2-3
cdr3_nt: TGTGCCGCACGCCCAGGTGGGGCAAGCACAGATACGCAGTATTTT
cdr3_aa: CAARPGGASTDTQYF

v_call: TRBV20-1
d_call: .
clone_size: .
j_call: TRBJ2-7
cdr3_nt: TGCAGTGCTGCCCCCGGCGACGAGCAGTACTTC
cdr3_aa: CSAAPGDEQYF

v_call: TRBV3-1
d_call: .
clone_size: few
j_call: TRBJ2-7
cdr3_nt: TGTGCCAGCAGCCAATGGGAGCCACAACCCTACGAGCAGTACTTC
cdr3_aa: CASSQWEPQPYEQYF

v_call: TRBV4-3
d_call: TRBD1
clone_size: few
j_call: TRBJ2-7
cdr3_nt: TGCGCCAGCAGCCAAGATGGGGGACAGGGATACGAGCAGTACTTC
cdr3_aa: CASSQDGGQGYEQYF

v_call: TRBV7-2
d_call: TRBD2
clone_size: .
j_call: TRBJ2-7
cdr3_nt: TGTGCCAGCAGCGTGGGACTATCCTCCTACGAGCAGTACTTC
cdr3_aa: CASSVGLSSYEQYF

v_call: TRBV20-1
d_call: .
clone_size: .
j_call: TRBJ2-5
cdr3_nt: TGCAGTGCTAGGCCGTGGACCGCTGGAGGGGAGACCCAGTACTTC
cdr3_aa: CSARPWTAGGETQYF

v_call: TRBV4-3
d_call: TRBD1
clone_size: .
j_call: TRBJ2-3
cdr3_nt: TGCGCCAGCAGCCAAGGGCTCGGACAGGGGCAAGATACGCAGTATTTT
cdr3_aa: CASSQGLGQGQDTQYF

v_call: TRBV6-5
d_call: .
clone_size: many
j_call: TRBJ2-1
cdr3_nt: TGTGCCAGCAGTTACTCCCCGAAATTCAATGAGCAGTTCTTC
cdr3_aa: CASSYSPKFNEQFF

v_call: TRBV20-1
d_call: TRBD2
clone_size: few
j_call: TRBJ2-2
cdr3_nt: TGCAGTGCTAGAGATCCAGTAGCGGGAGGAACCACCGGGGAGCTGTTTTTT
cdr3_aa: CSARDPVAGGTTGELFF

v_call: TRBV4-3
d_call: .
clone_size: .
j_call: TRBJ1-2
cdr3_nt: TGCGCCAGCAGCCTTGAGTGGACAGAGAACTATGGCTACACCTTC
cdr3_aa: CASSLEWTENYGYTF

v_call: TRBV12-3/TRBV12-4
d_call: .
clone_size: .
j_call: TRBJ1-5
cdr3_nt: TGTGCCAGCAAGGAGGGGAGGAGTCAGCCCCAGCATTTT
cdr3_aa: CASKEGRSQPQHF

v_call: TRBV5-1
d_call: .
clone_size: few
j_call: TRBJ1-2
cdr3_nt: TGCGCCAGCAGCTTGGTTACCAGCCCTGGGCATGGCTACACCTTC
cdr3_aa: CASSLVTSPGHGYTF